The 32 T cell receptor beta chains presented below share a single source sample, sequenced in a study of tumor T cells in aggressive B-cell lymphoma. Sequenced by immunoSEQ multiplex PCR; TCRdb stores in-frame clones only, minus some. The sample holds about 11,000 clones, over 90% seen once. The sample taken for sequencing was tumor tissue. The receptor source for this set is an adult with diffuse large B cell lymphoma.

In this sample, this clone turned up once. The J gene is TRBJ2-5, the V gene TRBV19, with 11 bases matching TRBD2. Germline values: CDR1 LNHDA, CDR2 SQIVND (reference sequence). Trimming took 4 bases from V and 4 from J; bases not matched to a gene: 5. The CDR3 is made up of 15 amino acids. CDR3 in DNA: TGTGCCAGTAGTAAAACTAGCGGGGGACGAGAGACCCAGTACTTC. Amino acid sequence: CASSKTSGGRETQYF. Together with reference TRBV19 and TRBJ2-5, the CDR3 gives the full variable domain: DGGITQSPKYLFRKEGQNVTLSCEQNLNHDAMYWYRQDPGQGLRLIYYSQIVNDFQKGDIAEGYSVSREKKESFPLTVTSAQKNPTAFYLCASSKTSGGRETQYFGPGTRLLVL.

J is TRBJ2-3 and V is TRBV19, with D possibly being TRBD2 (5 bases). V gave up 3 bases and J gave up 3 bases, with 10 bases separating them. The CDR3 length is 14 residues. Germline V lookup: CDR1 LNHDA, CDR2 SQIVND (reference sequence). The DNA for the CDR3 is TGTGCCAGTAGTATGGGAGTGGGGACAGATACGCAGTATTTT. Translating gives CASSMGVGTDTQYF.

This chain links TRBV7-2 with TRBJ1-1; D is undetermined. CDR1 is SGHTA and CDR2 is FQGNSA in the germline V gene. V lost 4 bases to trimming and J lost 0 bases, with 9 bases between them. The CDR3 spans 14 residues. The CDR3 nucleotides read TGTGCCAGCAGCTCCGGGATTATGAACACTGAAGCTTTCTTT. Protein sequence: CASSSGIMNTEAFF.

The rearrangement uses TRBV30 and TRBJ1-2; 8 positions agree with TRBD1. With V trimmed by 3 bases and J by 8 bases, 11 bases remained unmatched. Germline V gene data show CDR1 as GTSNPN and CDR2 as SVGIG (reference sequence). The CDR3 has 14 residues. This CDR3 is CAWRANRGIGGYTF. DNA for the CDR3: TGTGCCTGGAGAGCGAACAGGGGGATCGGGGGCTACACCTTC.

This clone was detected a few times. This sequence joins TRBV7-9 and TRBJ2-2, with TRBD2 as a possible D gene (5 bases). Germline CDR1 is SEHNR and CDR2 is FQNEAQ (reference sequence). V was pared by 3 bases and J by 4 bases, with 9 bases between. The CDR3 runs to 14 residues. The CDR3 bases are TGTGCCAGCAGCTTCGGGGAAGGCACCGGGGAGCTGTTTTTT. Protein sequence: CASSFGEGTGELFF. The whole variable domain, filled in from reference TRBV7-9 and TRBJ2-2, reads DTGVSQNPRHKITKRGQNVTFRCDPISEHNRLYWYRQTLGQGPEFLTYFQNEAQLEKSRLLSDRFSAERPKGSFSTLEIQRTEQGDSAMYLCASSFGEGTGELFFGEGSRLTVL.

The chain links TRBV11-2 to TRBJ2-2; 9 nucleotides match TRBD1. The CDR3 spans 15 residues. After removal of 5 bases from V and 6 bases from J, the junction contained 7 bases not matched to a gene. Germline CDR1 and CDR2: SGHAT and FQNNGV. The CDR3: CASSNPGTGSGELFF. CDR3 DNA sequence: TGTGCCAGCAGCAATCCAGGGACAGGGTCCGGGGAGCTGTTTTTT.

V and J are TRBV2 and TRBJ1-5, with 8 bases fitting TRBD1. CDR1 SNHLY and CDR2 FYNNEI come from the germline V gene. V was clipped by 6 bases and J by 9 bases; unmatched bases: 7. CDR3 size: 13 residues. CDR3 loop: CASRVDRGGPQHF. Written as DNA, the CDR3 is TGTGCCAGCAGGGTAGACAGGGGAGGGCCCCAGCATTTT.

The V and J genes are TRBV7-2 and TRBJ2-3; TRBD2 is a possible D gene (5 bases). The CDR3 loop spans 15 amino acids. Deletions cut 1 base from V and 1 base from J, with 9 bases between. Germline lookup yields CDR1 SGHTA and CDR2 FQGNSA. The CDR3 spells CASSLGGLGTDTQYF. For the CDR3, the DNA is TGTGCCAGCAGCTTAGGAGGGTTGGGCACAGATACGCAGTATTTT.

The CDR3 loop is CASSQDLSLPQHF. CDR3 bases: TGTGCCAGCAGCCAAGACCTATCCCTACCTCAGCATTTT. The chain links TRBV4-2 to TRBJ1-5, with unresolved D. CDR1 is LGHNA, CDR2 YNFKEQ, per germline. CDR3 length: 13 amino acids. V dropped 0 bases and J dropped 13 bases, with 13 bases sitting between them.

The chain joins TRBV6-1 to TRBJ1-5; D remains ambiguous. Trimming removed 6 bases from V and 0 bases from J, with 12 bases in between. Germline V gene sequence: CDR1 MNHNS, CDR2 SASEGT. This CDR3 comprises 15 residues. CDR3 amino acids: CASSGIYGSNQPQHF. CDR3 sequence (DNA): TGTGCCAGCAGCGGTATCTATGGTAGCAATCAGCCCCAGCATTTT.

V usage is TRBV30 and J usage is TRBJ1-3; D unresolved. CDR1 is GTSNPN and CDR2 is SVGIG in the germline V gene (reference sequence). With 3 bases removed from V and 2 bases from J, the gap between germline ends came to 14 bases. The CDR3 consists of 15 residues. CDR3 protein: CAWSALQSAGNTIYF. CDR3 bases: TGTGCCTGGAGCGCCCTACAGTCCGCTGGAAACACCATATATTTT.

This clone was recorded only once. This chain connects TRBV21-1 to TRBJ1-1; the table's D call TRBD1 went unverified against the DNA. TRBV21-1 is designated a pseudogene. The CDR3 contains 15 residues. CDR3 DNA: TGTGCCAGCAGCTCACCCGGGACAGTATACACTGAAGCTTTCTTT. Residues: CASSSPGTVYTEAFF.

The V call is TRBV5-6, the J call TRBJ2-7, with 9 bases matching TRBD2. Unmatched junction bases numbered 9, after V lost 4 bases and J lost 7 bases. Germline-derived CDR1 and CDR2 are SGHDT and YYEEEE. The CDR3 is 14 amino acids. This CDR3 is CASSRAGGLGEQYF. In nucleotides, the CDR3 is TGTGCCAGCAGCAGGGCGGGAGGGCTGGGGGAGCAGTACTTC.

V gene TRBV30 combines with J gene TRBJ1-1; 10 positions agree with TRBD1. The germline gives CDR1 GTSNPN, CDR2 SVGIG (reference sequence). The CDR3 length is 21 residues. After removal of 0 bases from V and 2 bases from J, the junction contained 21 bases not matched to a gene. The DNA of the CDR3 is TGTGCCTGGAGTGTACAGGGATATCTTGGGACAGGGGATCAAATAAACACTGAAGCTTTCTTT. It codes for CAWSVQGYLGTGDQINTEAFF. The variable domain in full, with the rest retrieved from reference TRBV30 and TRBJ1-1, is SQTIHQWPATLVQPVGSPLSLECTVEGTSNPNLYWYRQAAGRGLQLLFYSVGIGQISSEVPQNLSASRPQDRQFILSSKKLLLSDSGFYLCAWSVQGYLGTGDQINTEAFFGQGTRLTVV.

CDR3 sequence (DNA): TGTGCCAGCTCGGGACAAAGCTACGAGCAGTACTTC. It encodes CASSGQSYEQYF. This chain uses TRBV18 with TRBJ2-7, with a weak D call TRBD1 (6 bases). This CDR3 is 12 amino acids long. The ends were cut back, 6 bases at V and 3 bases at J, with 9 bases in the middle. Germline assignment: CDR1 KGHSH and CDR2 LQKENI.

The chain carries TRBV29-1 and TRBJ1-1; perhaps TRBD1 as D (6 bases). CDR1 and CDR2 (germline): SQVTM, ANQGSEA. The CDR3 is 15 amino acids. The V end lost 3 bases, the J end lost 4 bases, and 18 bases lay between the germline ends. CDR3: CSVDGTQGGSTEAFF. In DNA, the CDR3 is TGCAGCGTTGACGGGACACAGGGCGGAAGCACTGAAGCTTTCTTT.

The chain couples TRBV30 to TRBJ2-7, with D unresolved. Germline CDR1 is GTSNPN and CDR2 is SVGIG (reference sequence). The CDR3 consists of 11 residues. Trimming removed 3 bases at V and 5 bases at J, with 8 bases between. The CDR3 is CAWSILDEQYF. In DNA form, the CDR3 reads TGTGCCTGGAGCATACTCGACGAGCAGTACTTC.

The chain has TRBV20-1 and TRBJ2-1; no firm D call. This CDR3 has 10 residues. The germline V gene has CDR1 DFQATT and CDR2 SNEGSKA (reference sequence). Trimming stripped 6 bases from V and 10 bases from J, with 10 bases between. The CDR3 DNA follows: TGCAGTGCCACTAAGTCCGAGCAGTTCTTC. Translation: CSATKSEQFF.

A single count supports this clone. The V gene is TRBV11-2, the J gene TRBJ1-2; 10 bases match TRBD1. The CDR3 runs to 15 residues. The ends lost 5 bases at V and 3 bases at J; junction bases unmatched: 6. The V gene's germline CDR1 is SGHAT and CDR2 FQNNGV. CDR3 region: CASSIRQGADYGYTF. For the CDR3, the DNA is TGTGCCAGCAGCATCCGACAGGGGGCGGACTATGGCTACACCTTC.

This chain joins TRBV15 and TRBJ2-7, with a tentative D call TRBD1 (8 bases). The CDR3 runs 17 residues. The V and J ends lost 4 bases and 2 bases respectively, with 21 bases between them. Per the germline V gene, CDR1 is LNHNV and CDR2 is YYDKDF (reference sequence). DNA for the CDR3: TGTGCCACCAGCACAATCACAGGGGGGGGAAGCGCCTACGAGCAGTACTTC. This gives the protein CATSTITGGGSAYEQYF.

The chain joins TRBV2 to TRBJ2-5; 7 bases line up with TRBD2. Trimming took 1 base from V and 5 from J; bases not matched to a gene: 7. The CDR3 is 15 residues long. From germline, CDR1 is SNHLY and CDR2 FYNNEI. CDR3 protein: CASSEDQGGWETQYF. CDR3 DNA: TGTGCCAGCAGTGAAGATCAGGGAGGGTGGGAGACCCAGTACTTC. The variable domain in full, completed from reference TRBV2 and TRBJ2-5, reads EPEVTQTPSHQVTQMGQEVILRCVPISNHLYFYWYRQILGQKVEFLVSFYNNEISEKSEIFDDQFSVERPDGSNFTLKIRSTKLEDSAMYFCASSEDQGGWETQYFGPGTRLLVL.

The V gene is TRBV9, the J gene TRBJ1-3, with D unclear. The CDR3 sequence is 16 residues long. Germline lookup yields CDR1 SGDLS and CDR2 YYNGEE. The V end lost 3 bases, the J end lost 2 bases, and 15 bases lay between the germline ends. The CDR3 here is CASSARWASAGNTIYF. The CDR3 region has the DNA TGTGCCAGCAGCGCCAGATGGGCGTCGGCTGGAAACACCATATATTTT.

The chain combines TRBV7-2 with TRBJ2-2, with D possibly matching TRBD1 (7 bases). Germline assignment: CDR1 SGHTA and CDR2 FQGNSA. V lost 7 bases to trimming and J lost 4 bases, with 19 bases between them. CDR3 length equals 16 residues. CDR3 nucleotides: TGTGCCAGCAACCCCAAGGGGGCGCGGGGCACCGGGGAGCTGTTTTTT. This encodes CASNPKGARGTGELFF.

This clone appeared a single time. The rearrangement joins TRBV7-9 to TRBJ1-5; tentative D call: TRBD1 (5 bases). CDR3 length: 13 amino acids. Trimming took off 4 bases at V and 7 bases at J, with 11 bases between the two ends. Germline V CDR1 and CDR2: SEHNR, FQNEAQ (reference sequence). The CDR3 DNA reads as TGTGCCAGCAGCTCGGGGGGGGACCAGCCCCAGCATTTT. Residues: CASSSGGDQPQHF.

To note about this clone: Other DNA sequences in the sample encode the same CDR3. This chain joins TRBV7-2 and TRBJ2-7, with a tentative D call TRBD2 (7 bases). V shed 1 base and J shed 3 bases, with 16 bases lying between them. CDR1 and CDR2 (germline): SGHTA, FQGNSA. The CDR3 sequence is 16 residues long. DNA for the CDR3: TGTGCCAGCAGCTTAGGTGGTAGGGGGGGAGTCTACGAGCAGTACTTC. The encoded protein is CASSLGGRGGVYEQYF.

This clone was found a few times. The junction differs from germline at one of its ends, possibly a read error. The rearrangement uses TRBV2 and TRBJ1-2; 9 nucleotides match TRBD1. Per the germline V gene, CDR1 is SNHLY and CDR2 is FYNNEI. The CDR3 has 13 residues. The CDR3 DNA follows: TGCGCCAGCAGTGAAACAGGGGGCTATGGCTACATCTTC. Translating gives CASSETGGYGYIF.

Regarding this clone: The junction and the germline gene differ at one end; a read error may be behind it. This chain links TRBV13 with TRBJ2-3, with 16 bases identical to TRBD2. Germline lookup yields CDR1 PRHDT and CDR2 FYEKMQ (reference sequence). CDR3 length: 17 amino acids. The CDR3 sequence: CASSSGLAGGFTDMQYF. The CDR3 DNA is TGTGCCAGCAGCTCGGGACTAGCGGGGGGGTTCACAGATATGCAGTATTTT.

The V call is TRBV2, the J call TRBJ1-5, with D possibly matching TRBD1 (5 bases). Germline CDR1 is SNHLY and CDR2 is FYNNEI. This CDR3 is 15 amino acids long. V gave up 5 bases and J gave up 0 bases, with 11 bases separating them. The CDR3 bases are TGTGCCAGCAGTCGCAGGGACTATAGCAATCAGCCCCAGCATTTT. Translating gives CASSRRDYSNQPQHF.

The chain links TRBV5-1 to TRBJ2-2; no clear D. This CDR3 contains 13 residues. The germline CDR1 and CDR2 sequences are SGHRS and YFSETQ. V lost 3 bases and J 2 bases, leaving 5 bases between the germline ends. The CDR3 nucleotides read TGCGCCAGCAGCTCAGGAAACACCGGGGAGCTGTTTTTT. Amino acids: CASSSGNTGELFF. Using reference TRBV5-1 and TRBJ2-2 for the parts outside the CDR3, the full variable domain is KAGVTQTPRYLIKTRGQQVTLSCSPISGHRSVSWYQQTPGQGLQFLFEYFSETQRNKGNFPGRFSGRQFSNSRSEMNVSTLELGDSALYLCASSSGNTGELFFGEGSRLTVL.

The chain joins TRBV5-5 to TRBJ1-2; 9 bases align to TRBD1. This CDR3 contains 15 residues. The J segment lost 6 bases and the V segment lost 1 base, leaving 7 bases of the junction unmatched. Germline CDR1 SGHKS, CDR2 YYEKEE (reference sequence). The DNA for the CDR3 is TGTGCCAGCAGCTTGAGCCGGGACAGGGTGAATGGCTACACCTTC. It encodes CASSLSRDRVNGYTF.

The chain carries TRBV5-4 and TRBJ1-2; perhaps TRBD1 as D (6 bases). The CDR3 consists of 13 residues. Trimming cost V 2 bases and J 4 bases, with 9 bases left between them. Germline lookup yields CDR1 SGHNT and CDR2 YYREEE (reference sequence). CDR3 sequence: CASSLQGSYGYTF. CDR3 in DNA: TGTGCCAGCAGCTTACAGGGTTCCTATGGCTACACCTTC.

The CDR3, as DNA: TGTGCCACCAGCAGAGATCAAGCTAGCGGAGATGGATTGCAGTTCTTC. Protein sequence: CATSRDQASGDGLQFF. V and J are TRBV15 and TRBJ2-1, with TRBD2 matching 7 bases. V dropped 0 bases and J dropped 12; count of bases not matched to a gene: 14. Germline-derived CDR1 and CDR2 are LNHNV and YYDKDF (reference sequence). The CDR3 has 16 amino acids.